The present TCR beta chain was sequenced within a study of CD8+CD57+ T cells in acquired aplastic anemia. For sequencing, patients were chosen who had shown expansion of CD8+CD57+ cells by flow cytometry. This clonotype was seen repeatedly, ten times or more. Both TCR beta VDJ combination and CDR3 sequence profiling were carried out. Genomic DNA was the template for this profiling. TCRdb reanalysed the reads using MiXCR and keeps one entry per CDR3 protein. This table holds about 190,000 distinct CDR3 sequences, 48% found once. Sample: sorted CD4+, CD8+, or CD8+CD57+ T cells (not recorded which) from PBMCs. This clonotype was obtained from a human donor with aplastic anemia.

The CDR3 loop is CASRRGPTSSYEQYF. DNA of the CDR3: TGTGCCAGCAGGAGGGGGCCTACTAGCTCCTACGAGCAGTACTTC. This chain joins TRBV6-1 and TRBJ2-7; TRBD1 matches 7 bases. CDR1 and CDR2 (germline): MNHNS, SASEGT. V lost 6 bases and J lost 0; bases outside the gene matches: 8. The CDR3 runs 15 residues.